These 32 T cell receptor beta chains originate from one sample sequenced in a study of blood T cells in healthy people across ages. It was with a sample-barcoded 5' primer and a J-beta primer mix that a second PCR of about 7 to 12 cycles was run. From the 5' RACE reads, TCRdb called clonotypes with MiXCR, one entry per CDR3 protein. The table has nearly 800,000 distinct CDR3 sequences, roughly three fifths seen once. The sample taken for sequencing was blood. The receptors were sampled from a man aged 35 to 55 in good health.

This clonotype occurred a few times. The chain joins TRBV29-1 to TRBJ2-1; 8 nucleotides line up with TRBD1. TRBJ2-7 matches the DNA end more closely, so the J call is doubtful. Germline assignment: CDR1 SQVTM and CDR2 ANQGSEA. This CDR3 is built from 17 residues. In DNA, the CDR3 is TGCAGCGTTCTCCTGATGATACAGGGGGAGTTGGTGTACGAGCAGTACTTC. It translates to CSVLLMIQGELVYEQYF.

This clonotype was observed a few times. This sequence joins TRBV5-1 and TRBJ2-5, with D possibly matching TRBD2 (6 bases). With 3 bases removed from V and 2 bases from J, the gap between germline ends came to 14 bases. The CDR3 is 15 residues long. The germline CDR1 and CDR2 sequences are SGHRS and YFSETQ. CDR3 nucleotides: TGCGCCAGCAGCTCACCGGGACTCGCTCAAGAGACCCAGTACTTC. Residues: CASSSPGLAQETQYF. Using reference TRBV5-1 and TRBJ2-5 for the parts outside the CDR3, the full variable domain is KAGVTQTPRYLIKTRGQQVTLSCSPISGHRSVSWYQQTPGQGLQFLFEYFSETQRNKGNFPGRFSGRQFSNSRSEMNVSTLELGDSALYLCASSSPGLAQETQYFGPGTRLLVL.

This clonotype was observed once. The CDR3 end shows no conserved phenylalanine or tryptophan, and so a read error is likely. The chain has TRBV7-9 and TRBJ2-1; TRBD1 matches at 12 bases. Losses at the gene ends were 5 bases for V and 7 bases for J; bases not matched to a gene: 6. CDR1 is SEHNR, CDR2 FQNEAQ, per germline (reference sequence). The CDR3 has 15 amino acids. CDR3 coding DNA: TGTGCCAGCAGCGTGGGACAGGGGGCGCGGAATGAGCAGTTCTTA. Translated, it gives CASSVGQGARNEQFL.

The chain employs TRBV5-4 and TRBJ2-5; D perhaps matches TRBD2 (5 bases). Trimming stripped 6 bases from V and 2 bases from J, with 14 bases between. The CDR3 extends over 14 amino acids. Germline CDR1 reads SGHNT; CDR2 reads YYREEE (reference sequence). The CDR3 region is CASTSDSVQETQYF. The CDR3 coding sequence is TGTGCCAGCACGTCTGATAGCGTACAAGAGACCCAGTACTTC.

With respect to this clonotype: Germline is not matched at one junction end, which may reflect a read error. The chain is built from TRBV7-8 and TRBJ2-6, with TRBD1 as a possible D gene (5 bases). The CDR3 runs 17 residues. Germline loops: CDR1 SGHVS, CDR2 FQNEAQ. The CDR3 bases are TGTGCCAGCAGCCCGCAAGGGGTCGGCTCTGGGGCCAACGTTCTGACTTTC. Amino acids: CASSPQGVGSGANVLTF.

The genes are TRBV27 and TRBJ2-7; tentatively, D is TRBD2 (7 bases). Germline lookup yields CDR1 MNHEY and CDR2 SMNVEV (reference sequence). The CDR3 is 15 residues long. V gave up 4 bases and J gave up 5 bases, with 18 bases separating them. CDR3 in DNA: TGTGCCAGCAGTTCATCCAGCGGGGACACCGACGAGCAGTACTTC. Amino acid sequence: CASSSSSGDTDEQYF.

This clonotype was found many times. This chain connects TRBV2 to TRBJ2-7; weak D call: TRBD1 (6 bases). Germline V gene data show CDR1 as SNHLY and CDR2 as FYNNEI. This CDR3 is 14 amino acids long. Between the trimmed V and J ends, which lost 6 bases and 0 bases, there was a span of 12 bases. The CDR3 reads CASSEQGHSYEQYF. The DNA of the CDR3 is TGTGCCAGCAGCGAACAGGGTCACTCCTACGAGCAGTACTTC.

This chain connects TRBV18 to TRBJ2-5, with D uncertain. The CDR3 runs 14 residues. Germline V gene lookup returns CDR1 KGHSH and CDR2 LQKENI. The V gene lost 1 base and the J gene lost 2 bases, with 8 bases spanning the gap. CDR3: CASSPLSGQETQYF. CDR3 in DNA: TGTGCCAGCTCACCACTCTCCGGGCAAGAGACCCAGTACTTC.

The chain uses TRBV6-2 or TRBV6-3 and TRBJ2-7; the match to TRBD2 covers 7 bases. The V gene's germline CDR1 is MNHEY and CDR2 SVGEGT. The J segment lost 6 bases and the V segment lost 6 bases, leaving 8 bases of the junction unmatched. The CDR3 is 13 residues long. CDR3 region: CASSPRGGVEQYF. For the CDR3, the DNA is TGTGCCAGCAGCCCCCGGGGAGGGGTCGAGCAGTACTTC.

The rearrangement joins TRBV12-3 or TRBV12-4 to TRBJ1-1; D is unclear. The CDR3 runs to 11 residues. Trimming pared 7 bases from V and 4 bases from J, leaving 7 bases between. CDR3 protein: CASTFLTEAFF. Here the CDR3 DNA reads TGTGCCAGCACCTTTCTCACTGAAGCTTTCTTT.

J is TRBJ1-2 and V is TRBV7-9; 7 bases are a match to TRBD1. The ends lost 5 bases at V and 2 bases at J; junction bases unmatched: 11. This CDR3 is built from 16 residues. Germline assignment: CDR1 SEHNR and CDR2 FQNEAQ (reference sequence). DNA of the CDR3: TGTGCCAGCAGCCACCCCACCCCGGACAGGAACTATGGCTACACCTTC. The encoded protein is CASSHPTPDRNYGYTF.

The CDR3 protein is CASSLSTSGSGEQYF. In DNA form, the CDR3 reads TGTGCCAGCAGCTTATCGACTAGCGGGAGTGGCGAGCAGTACTTC. This chain connects TRBV7-2 to TRBJ2-4; 12 bases match TRBD2. The J call is in doubt because the DNA end fits TRBJ2-7 better. This CDR3 contains 15 residues. CDR1 and CDR2 (germline): SGHTA, FQGNSA.

The chain employs TRBV7-9 and TRBJ1-1; 7 positions match TRBD1. Germline CDR1 is SEHNR and CDR2 is FQNEAQ (reference sequence). CDR3 length equals 17 residues. The V segment lost 5 bases and the J segment 0 bases; nucleotides outside the gene matches: 12. The CDR3 spells CASSTRQGEHMNTEAFF. The CDR3 DNA is TGTGCCAGCAGCACACGGCAGGGGGAACACATGAACACTGAAGCTTTCTTT. The full variable domain, its missing parts supplied by reference TRBV7-9 and TRBJ1-1, is DTGVSQNPRHKITKRGQNVTFRCDPISEHNRLYWYRQTLGQGPEFLTYFQNEAQLEKSRLLSDRFSAERPKGSFSTLEIQRTEQGDSAMYLCASSTRQGEHMNTEAFFGQGTRLTVV.

The chain uses TRBV27 and TRBJ2-7; D is perhaps TRBD1 or TRBD2 (5 bases each). CDR3 length equals 17 residues. CDR1 MNHEY and CDR2 SMNVEV come from the germline V gene (reference sequence). V shed 4 bases and J shed 3 bases, with 22 bases lying between them. The CDR3 sequence: CASSSQGAYASGYEQYF. The CDR3 DNA reads as TGTGCCAGCAGTTCTCAGGGAGCATACGCGTCGGGCTACGAGCAGTACTTC.

The rearrangement uses TRBV24-1 and TRBJ2-3, with a possible D match to TRBD1 (6 bases). Trimming took off 4 bases at V and 2 bases at J, with 12 bases between the two ends. This CDR3 spans 15 amino acids. Germline V CDR1 and CDR2: KGHDR, SFDVKD. The CDR3 bases are TGTGCCACCAGTGAAAAAGGACAGCTCACAGATACGCAGTATTTT. Translating it yields CATSEKGQLTDTQYF.

In regard to this clonotype: Compared with germline, one end of the junction differs, possibly owing to a read error. The rearrangement uses TRBV4-1 and TRBJ1-4, with a weak D call TRBD1 (6 bases). Germline CDR1 reads MGHRA; CDR2 reads YSYEKL. This CDR3 has 14 residues. This CDR3 is CASSQVGTREKLFF. As DNA, the CDR3 is TGTGCCAGCAGCCAAGTAGGGACAAGAGAAAAACTGTTTTTT.

This clonotype appeared a few times. The chain uses TRBV27 and TRBJ2-7; TRBD1 matches 7 bases. This CDR3 region has 15 residues. Per germline, CDR1 MNHEY and CDR2 SMNVEV (reference sequence). With 5 bases clipped from V and 0 bases from J, the junction kept 7 bases outside the gene matches. The CDR3 is CASSGQAPLSYEQYF. The DNA of the CDR3 is TGTGCCAGCAGTGGACAGGCTCCCCTCTCCTACGAGCAGTACTTC.

This clonotype was found a few times. The V call is TRBV20-1, the J call TRBJ2-7; D gene ambiguous. Germline V gives CDR1 DFQATT, CDR2 SNEGSKA (reference sequence). The V gene lost 4 bases and the J gene lost 1 base, with 14 bases spanning the gap. CDR3 length: 14 amino acids. This CDR3 is CSAIGPDLSYEQYF. Here the CDR3 DNA reads TGCAGTGCTATCGGTCCCGATCTATCCTACGAGCAGTACTTC.

The chain employs TRBV6-5 and TRBJ2-4; possibly TRBD1 for D (6 bases). The assigned J gene may be wrong: the sequence end matches TRBJ2-7 better. CDR3 size: 11 residues. Germline CDR1 and CDR2: MNHEY and SVGAGI. This CDR3 reads CAVGQNYEQYF. The CDR3 bases are TGTGCCGTCGGACAGAACTACGAGCAGTACTTC.

This clonotype was seen once. The genes are TRBV29-1 and TRBJ1-3; D is undetermined. V lost 4 bases and J lost 4, with 11 bases in between. Germline CDR1 and CDR2: SQVTM and ANQGSEA. The CDR3 runs to 13 residues. In DNA, the CDR3 is TGCAGCGTTGTTCAGACGGTAGGAAACACCATATATTTT. This translates into CSVVQTVGNTIYF.

Only a few counts were recorded for this clonotype. This chain uses TRBV10-3 with TRBJ2-7; TRBD1 aligns across 8 bases. Germline V gene data show CDR1 as ENHRY and CDR2 as SYGVKD. V was pared by 6 bases and J by 3 bases, with 10 bases of the junction left unmatched. CDR3 length equals 15 residues. The CDR3 reads CAIRDPTGVGYEQYF. DNA of the CDR3: TGTGCCATCAGGGACCCGACAGGGGTTGGCTACGAGCAGTACTTC.

Only a few counts were recorded for this clonotype. The chain recombines TRBV5-1 with TRBJ2-4, with D possibly TRBD2 on 5 matching bases. Trimming cost V 3 bases and J 7 bases, with 14 bases left between them. This CDR3 comprises 14 residues. Germline CDR1 and CDR2: SGHRS and YFSETQ. The CDR3 DNA reads as TGCGCCAGCAGCTCGGTCGGCGGGCTCAACATTCAGTACTTC. Protein sequence: CASSSVGGLNIQYF.

The chain couples TRBV10-3 to TRBJ2-1; D uncertain. The germline V and J ends were trimmed by 3 bases and 0 bases, with 9 bases remaining between them. The germline gives CDR1 ENHRY, CDR2 SYGVKD. This CDR3 spans 15 amino acids. DNA for the CDR3: TGTGCCATCAGTGAAATTGGAAGCTCCTACAATGAGCAGTTCTTC. This translates into CAISEIGSSYNEQFF.

CDR3 amino acids: CASSFAFTDTQYF. CDR3 sequence (DNA): TGTGCCAGCAGTTTTGCTTTCACAGATACGCAGTATTTT. The J gene is TRBJ2-3, the V gene TRBV27, with D hard to call. Germline V lookup: CDR1 MNHEY, CDR2 SMNVEV (reference sequence). Trimming removed 3 bases from V and 2 bases from J, with 6 bases in between. This CDR3 is 13 amino acids long.

The V gene is TRBV9, the J gene TRBJ1-2; D gene unclear. The CDR3 is 13 residues long. Germline V gene data show CDR1 as SGDLS and CDR2 as YYNGEE. V was cut by 4 bases and J by 8 bases, with 15 bases left in between. DNA of the CDR3: TGTGCCAGCAGCACGAGAACCACGGGGGGCTACACCTTC. Protein sequence: CASSTRTTGGYTF.

V gene TRBV9 combines with J gene TRBJ1-5; possibly TRBD1 for D (6 bases). The CDR3 sequence is 14 residues long. Per germline, CDR1 SGDLS and CDR2 YYNGEE. V was trimmed by 3 bases and J by 4 bases, leaving 11 bases between them. Written as DNA, the CDR3 is TGTGCCAGCAGCGGGGGACAACAGAATCAGCCCCAGCATTTT. It translates to CASSGGQQNQPQHF.

CDR3 amino acids: CSVGQTDGYTF. CDR3 DNA sequence: TGCAGCGTTGGGCAGACGGATGGCTACACCTTC. The V and J genes are TRBV29-1 and TRBJ1-2, with D unresolved. The CDR3 loop spans 11 amino acids. Trimming took off 4 bases at V and 6 bases at J, with 9 bases between the two ends. Germline loops: CDR1 SQVTM, CDR2 ANQGSEA.

This sequence joins TRBV9 and TRBJ2-3; TRBD2 matches at 11 bases. The CDR3 has 15 residues. V was clipped by 2 bases and J by 6 bases; unmatched bases: 5. CDR1 SGDLS and CDR2 YYNGEE come from the germline V gene. Here the CDR3 reads CASSVSGRASDTQYF. The CDR3 bases are TGTGCCAGCAGCGTTAGCGGGAGGGCCTCGGATACGCAGTATTTT.

The rearrangement links TRBV21-1 to TRBJ1-2; the table's D call, TRBD1, has no DNA check behind it. TRBV21-1 is a pseudogene. This CDR3 region has 17 residues. In nucleotides, the CDR3 is TGTGCCAGCAGCAAAGGGGTTTTGGACAGGGGCAACTATGGCTACACCTTC. Translating gives CASSKGVLDRGNYGYTF.

The rearrangement joins TRBV7-3 to TRBJ2-1, with D perhaps matching TRBD2 (6 bases). Germline CDR1 and CDR2: SGHTA and FQGTGA. This CDR3 has 16 amino acids. V was trimmed by 5 bases and J by 2 bases, leaving 16 bases between them. In nucleotides, the CDR3 is TGTGCCAGCAGCCTCTGGGGCGGGGTCGCCTACAATGAGCAGTTCTTC. Encoded protein: CASSLWGGVAYNEQFF.

This chain connects TRBV5-5 to TRBJ2-5; 8 bases line up with TRBD2. CDR3 length: 15 residues. The germline V gene has CDR1 SGHKS and CDR2 YYEKEE (reference sequence). V shed 4 bases, J shed 3 bases, and the junction held 8 bases outside the gene matches. CDR3 bases: TGTGCCAGCAGCCAGTCGGGGGGGAATAAAGAGACCCAGTACTTC. Amino acids: CASSQSGGNKETQYF. Supplemented by reference TRBV5-5 and TRBJ2-5, the full variable domain reads DAGVTQSPTHLIKTRGQQVTLRCSPISGHKSVSWYQQVLGQGPQFIFQYYEKEERGRGNFPDRFSARQFPNYSSELNVNALLLGDSALYLCASSQSGGNKETQYFGPGTRLLVL.

There are a few counts of this clonotype. V usage is TRBV7-6 and J usage is TRBJ2-3; 10 bases agree with TRBD2. Germline V CDR1 and CDR2: SGHVS, FNYEAQ. J gave up 5 bases and V 4 bases, and 3 bases lay outside the gene matches. The CDR3 is 14 amino acids. CDR3 protein: CASSYTSGVDTQYF. The CDR3 DNA follows: TGTGCCAGCAGCTATACTAGCGGGGTAGATACGCAGTATTTT.